This TCR beta chain emerged from a study of somatic mutations in cytotoxic T cells in rheumatoid arthritis. Repertoires were generated with immunoSEQ multiplex PCR, while TCRdb's copy carries only in-frame clones and drops some. The sample includes tens of thousands of clones, roughly 86% of them seen just once. The CDR3 covers 14 residues. V gave up 0 bases and J gave up 0 bases, with 3 bases separating them. Germline V gene sequence: CDR1 LGHNA, CDR2 YSLEER. This chain uses TRBV4-3 with TRBJ1-3; D is uncertain. Specimen: CD8+ T cells sorted from blood. This sequence was found in an adult with rheumatoid arthritis. The CDR3: CASSQDLSGNTIYF. The CDR3 DNA reads as TGCGCCAGCAGCCAAGACCTCTCTGGAAACACCATATATTTT.